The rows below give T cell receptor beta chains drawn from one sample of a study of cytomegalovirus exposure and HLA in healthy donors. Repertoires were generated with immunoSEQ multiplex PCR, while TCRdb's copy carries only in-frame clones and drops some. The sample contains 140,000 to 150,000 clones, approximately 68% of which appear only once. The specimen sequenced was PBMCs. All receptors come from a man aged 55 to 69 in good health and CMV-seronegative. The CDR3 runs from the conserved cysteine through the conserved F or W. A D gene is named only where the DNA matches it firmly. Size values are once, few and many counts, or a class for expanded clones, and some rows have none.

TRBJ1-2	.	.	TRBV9	TGTGCCAGCAGCGTAGGTGCAGGCCGGGGCTACACCTTC	CASSVGAGRGYTF
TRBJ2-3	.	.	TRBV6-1	TGTGCCAGCAGCGAATATCTAAATACGCAGTATTTT	CASSEYLNTQYF
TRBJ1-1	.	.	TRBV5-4	TGTGCCAGCAGCCTTGCTCTCAGGGGCGCTGAAGCTTTCTTT	CASSLALRGAEAFF
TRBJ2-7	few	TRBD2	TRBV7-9	TGTGCCAGCAGCTTGGGACTAGCCGTCGAGCAGTACTTC	CASSLGLAVEQYF
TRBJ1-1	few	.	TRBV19	TGTGCCAGTAGTATCCCGGGACTTAGGAACACTGAAGCTTTCTTT	CASSIPGLRNTEAFF
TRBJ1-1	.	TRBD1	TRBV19	TGTGCCAGTAGTATGGACAGGGGAGGGAACACTGAAGCTTTCTTT	CASSMDRGGNTEAFF
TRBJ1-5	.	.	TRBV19	TGTGCCAGTAGTTCCAGACCGGGACAAGACAATCAGCCCCAGCATTTT	CASSSRPGQDNQPQHF
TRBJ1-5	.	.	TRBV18	TGTGCCAGCTCACCTGTAGGAGGCCGTCAGCCCCAGCATTTT	CASSPVGGRQPQHF
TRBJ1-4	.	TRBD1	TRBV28	TGTGCCAGCAGGACCGGGACAGGGCTTGAGAAACTGTTTTTT	CASRTGTGLEKLFF
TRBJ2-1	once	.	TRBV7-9	TGTGCCAGCAGCTCCGAAGGGGGAAATGAGCAGTTCTTC	CASSSEGGNEQFF
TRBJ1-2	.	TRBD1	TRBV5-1	TGCGCCAGCAGCACAGGACAGGAGATTAACTATGGCTACACCTTC	CASSTGQEINYGYTF
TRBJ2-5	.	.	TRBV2	TGTGCCAGCAGTAACTTCCCAGGGGAAGAGACCCAGTACTTC	CASSNFPGEETQYF
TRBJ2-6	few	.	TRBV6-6	TGTGCCATCCTCAAACGGGGGTTTGGGGCCAACGTCCTGACTTTC	CAILKRGFGANVLTF
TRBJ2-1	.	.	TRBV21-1	TGTGCCAGCAGCAAAACCTATCCGGGGTACGAGCAGTTCTTC	CASSKTYPGYEQFF
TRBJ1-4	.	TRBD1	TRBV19	TGTGCCAGTAGCACAGGGGCCAATGAAAAACTGTTTTTT	CASSTGANEKLFF
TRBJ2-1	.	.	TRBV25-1	TGTGCCAGCAGTGAATTTGGGGGCGGTGGCTACAATGAGCAGTTCTTC	CASSEFGGGGYNEQFF
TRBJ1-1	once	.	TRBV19	TGTGCCAGTAGTCCAAGCCTCCATACGAACACTGAAGCTTTCTTT	CASSPSLHTNTEAFF
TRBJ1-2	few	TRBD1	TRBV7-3	TGTGCCAGCAGCTTAGGCGACAGGGGCTATGGCTACACCTTC	CASSLGDRGYGYTF
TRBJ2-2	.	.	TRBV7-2	TGTGCCAGCAGCTTAGCGAGTTCGCAGGCCGCGAACACCGGGGAGCTGTTTTTT	CASSLASSQAANTGELFF
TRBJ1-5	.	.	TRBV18	TGTGCCAGCTCTGAACAGGGTATCGATCAGCCCCAGCATTTT	CASSEQGIDQPQHF
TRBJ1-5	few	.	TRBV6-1	TGTGCCAGCAGTGAGGGGGGGGGAAATCAGCCCCAGCATTTT	CASSEGGGNQPQHF
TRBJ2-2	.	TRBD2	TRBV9	TGTGCCAGCAGCATGGGACTAGCGGGAGTCGGAACCGGGGAGCTGTTTTTT	CASSMGLAGVGTGELFF
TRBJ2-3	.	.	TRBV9	TGTGCCAGCAGCGTAATGGCTAGTGGAACAGATACGCAGTATTTT	CASSVMASGTDTQYF
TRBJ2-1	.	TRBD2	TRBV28	TGTGCCAGCAGTCCCCCCCTGACTAGCGGCTCCTACAATGAGCAGTTCTTC	CASSPPLTSGSYNEQFF
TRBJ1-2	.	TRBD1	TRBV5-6	TGTGCCAGCAGCCTCCGGGACAGGGGTCCTAACTATGGCTACACCTTC	CASSLRDRGPNYGYTF
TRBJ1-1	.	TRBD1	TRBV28	TGTGCCAGCAGCTACCCTGGGACAGTCAACACTGAAGCTTTCTTT	CASSYPGTVNTEAFF
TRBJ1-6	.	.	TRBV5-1	TGCGCCAGCAGCTTGGACAGTACTTTGGATTCACCCCTCCACTTT	CASSLDSTLDSPLHF
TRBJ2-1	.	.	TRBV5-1	TGCGCCAGCAGCTTGGAACCCAACCGAGGCAATGAGCAGTTCTTC	CASSLEPNRGNEQFF
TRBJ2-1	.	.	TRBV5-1	TGCGCCAGCAGCTTGGGTATAGGACAGCTATACAATGAGCAGTTCTTC	CASSLGIGQLYNEQFF